Listed below are T cell receptor beta chains from one sample, sequenced in a study of identical twins. TCRdb called the 5' RACE reads again in MiXCR, with one record for every CDR3 protein. This sample yields roughly 250,000 distinct CDR3 sequences, of which about 14% are seen a single time; 7% to 9.5% belongs to the top ten. The specimen was memory (CD45RO+) T cells sorted from blood. The source of these receptors is a woman under 30 in good health. CDR3s include the opening cysteine and the closing phenylalanine or tryptophan. Each record gives: J gene, D gene, V gene, clone size, CDR3 DNA, CDR3 protein. The D gene is left open where the match is weak. A row's size may be missing; if present it is once, few, many or a size class.

>TRBJ2-6|NA|TRBV18|many
TGTGCCAGCTCACCACTCGCGGGGGCAGGGGCCAACGTCCTGACTTTC
CASSPLAGAGANVLTF
>TRBJ1-2|NA|TRBV6-5|many
TGTGCCAGCAGTTACTCGGGACAAACCTATGGCTACACCTTC
CASSYSGQTYGYTF
>TRBJ2-1|NA|TRBV7-6|few
TGTGCCAGCAGCTCTCCTCTAGGAGTTGGTGAGCAGTTCTTC
CASSSPLGVGEQFF
>TRBJ1-6|NA|TRBV7-8|NA
TGTGCCAGCAGCTTGGTTGGACAGAGCTCCTATAATTCACCCCTCCACTTT
CASSLVGQSSYNSPLHF
>TRBJ2-2|NA|TRBV7-8|NA
TGCGCCAGCAGCTTTCCCGGGACATCTTACACCGGGGAGCTGTTTTTT
CASSFPGTSYTGELFF
>TRBJ2-7|TRBD1|TRBV6-5|once
TGTGCCAGCAGTTACTCTTGGACAGGCTCCTACGAGCAGTACTTC
CASSYSWTGSYEQYF
>TRBJ2-5|TRBD2|TRBV9|few
TGTGCCAGCAGCTCCCGACTAGCGCAACAAGAGACCCAGTACTTC
CASSSRLAQQETQYF
>TRBJ2-1|NA|TRBV29-1|few
TGCAGCGTTGGAGCAGGGGGAGGTGGAGGGCTAAGTGGGGGCTACAATGAGCAGTTCTTC
CSVGAGGGGGLSGGYNEQFF
>TRBJ2-5|NA|TRBV7-2|NA
TGTGCCAGCAGCCCCGCCAGGCTCCGGGTAGAGACCCAGTACTTC
CASSPARLRVETQYF
>TRBJ2-2|NA|TRBV12-3/TRBV12-4|many
TGTGCCAGCAGTTTGGCTGGGACCGGGGAGCTGTTTTTT
CASSLAGTGELFF
>TRBJ2-1|NA|TRBV2|NA
TGTGCCAGCAGAGTATCGGACGTGGGGAATGAGCAGTTCTTC
CASRVSDVGNEQFF
>TRBJ2-7|NA|TRBV30|few
TGTGCCTGGGCAGAGCAGGGACACCTGACCCACGAGCAGTACTTC
CAWAEQGHLTHEQYF
>TRBJ2-5|NA|TRBV5-1|NA
TGCGCCAGCAGTCGCGGGGACCATGGGGAGACCCAGTACTTC
CASSRGDHGETQYF
>TRBJ2-3|NA|TRBV29-1|NA
TGCAGCGTTGAAGGGACTTTCGCGACAGATACGCAGTATTTT
CSVEGTFATDTQYF
>TRBJ1-1|TRBD1|TRBV5-6|NA
TGTGCCAGCAGCCCTACAGGGGATACTGAAGCTTTCTTT
CASSPTGDTEAFF
>TRBJ2-7|NA|TRBV6-1|NA
TGTGCCAGCCTCTCCCCGCACTCCTACGAGCAGTACTTC
CASLSPHSYEQYF
>TRBJ2-7|NA|TRBV6-1|many
TGTGTTTCCCACCGTGACCCGAGCTCCTACGAGCAGTACTTC
CVSHRDPSSYEQYF
>TRBJ1-1|NA|TRBV5-1|NA
TGCGCCAGCAGCATCAACCAGAACACTGAAGCTTTCTTT
CASSINQNTEAFF
>TRBJ2-1|TRBD2|TRBV12-3/TRBV12-4|few
TGTGCCAGCAGTAGCGGGAGGGCCTCAAGTGAGCAGTTCTTC
CASSSGRASSEQFF
>TRBJ2-7|NA|TRBV12-3/TRBV12-4|NA
TGTGCCAGCAGTTTCTCCGGGACTGCTTACCTTCAGTACTTC
CASSFSGTAYLQYF
>TRBJ2-5|TRBD2|TRBV20-1|few
TGCAGTGCTAGAGTCGATCAGCGGGGAGGGGAGACCCAGTACTTC
CSARVDQRGGETQYF
>TRBJ2-7|NA|TRBV6-5|NA
TGTGCCAGCAGTTACAGGGGGTTCATATACGAGCAGTACTTC
CASSYRGFIYEQYF
>TRBJ2-1|NA|TRBV11-2|NA
TGTGCCAGCAGCTTCCAAGGGGGTGAGCAGTTCTTC
CASSFQGGEQFF
>TRBJ2-5|TRBD1|TRBV7-9|few
TGTGCCAGCAGCTTGCAGGGGGCACAAGAGACCCAGTACTTC
CASSLQGAQETQYF
>TRBJ2-7|NA|TRBV2|few
TGTGCCAGCAGGCCGGACGGTTCCTACGAGCAGTACTTC
CASRPDGSYEQYF
>TRBJ2-1|TRBD2|TRBV5-1|NA
TGCGCCAGCAGCTTGGCCGTCGGTAGCGGGGGGGCCTTTGAGCAGTTCTTC
CASSLAVGSGGAFEQFF
>TRBJ1-5|NA|TRBV5-1|many
TGCGCCAGCAGCGAGGGACCCGCGATGAATCAGCCCCAGCATTTT
CASSEGPAMNQPQHF
>TRBJ2-4|NA|TRBV7-2|many
TGTGCCAGCAGCTTAGGTCCGGGACTCGATCAGTACTTC
CASSLGPGLDQYF
>TRBJ2-3|NA|TRBV5-1|many
TGCGCCAGCAGCATAAATACTCGCGATACGCAGTATTTT
CASSINTRDTQYF
>TRBJ2-7|NA|TRBV18|NA
TGTGCCAGCTCACAAAACCTGGACCCTACCTACGAGCAGTACTTC
CASSQNLDPTYEQYF
>TRBJ1-2|NA|TRBV7-8|few
TGTGCCAGCAGCTTATCACCCTTGTCTGGCTACACCTTC
CASSLSPLSGYTF